This T cell receptor beta chain was recorded in a study of blood T cell repertoires in COVID-19. Study information: Sources were T cells, B-cell-depleted T cells, or PBMCs; the material itself was cDNA or gDNA.

The data were produced by immunoSEQ multiplex PCR, yet TCRdb's version contains in-frame clones alone and is incomplete. The data show approximately 220,000 clones, with approximately 83% seen just once and around 3.3% held by the top ten. Germline CDR1 and CDR2: SNHLY and FYNNEI. The V segment lost 6 bases and the J segment 4 bases; nucleotides outside the gene matches: 9. The CDR3 length is 15 residues. Cohorts were determined from participant-reported clinical history. The V and J genes are TRBV2 and TRBJ1-3, with TRBD1 matching 7 bases. This TCR came from a middle-aged woman who had been exposed to COVID-19. The specimen was PBMCs or T cells enriched from blood (not recorded which). The CDR3 protein is CASSSGQVLGNTIYF. CDR3 nucleotides: TGTGCCAGCAGCTCTGGACAGGTTTTAGGAAACACCATATATTTT.